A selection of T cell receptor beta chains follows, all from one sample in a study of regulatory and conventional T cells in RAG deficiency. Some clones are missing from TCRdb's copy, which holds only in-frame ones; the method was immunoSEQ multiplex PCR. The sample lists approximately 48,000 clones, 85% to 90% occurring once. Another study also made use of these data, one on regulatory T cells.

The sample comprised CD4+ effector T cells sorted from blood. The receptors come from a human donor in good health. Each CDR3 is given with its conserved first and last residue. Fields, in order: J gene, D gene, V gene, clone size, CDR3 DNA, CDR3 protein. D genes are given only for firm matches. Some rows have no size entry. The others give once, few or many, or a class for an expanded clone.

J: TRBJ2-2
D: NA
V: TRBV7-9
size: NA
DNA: TGTGCCAGCAGCCCGGACCTATGGTCCGGGGAGCTGTTTTTT
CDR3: CASSPDLWSGELFF

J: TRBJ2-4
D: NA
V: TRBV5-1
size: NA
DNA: TGCGCCAGCAGCTTGGGGATGGATGACATTCAGTACTTC
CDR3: CASSLGMDDIQYF

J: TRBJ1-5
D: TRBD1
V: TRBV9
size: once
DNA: TGTGCCAGCAGCGCCGGGACAGGGATTCAGCCCCAGCATTTT
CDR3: CASSAGTGIQPQHF

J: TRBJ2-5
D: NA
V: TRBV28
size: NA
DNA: TGTGCCAGCAGTTCAGAGGGCCGGGCGGGAGAGACCCAGTACTTC
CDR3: CASSSEGRAGETQYF

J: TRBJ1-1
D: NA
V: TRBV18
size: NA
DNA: TGTGCCAGCTCGGCGGGGGAGGTGTACACTGAAGCTTTCTTT
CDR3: CASSAGEVYTEAFF

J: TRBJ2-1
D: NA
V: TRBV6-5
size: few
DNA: TGTGCCAGCAGTTCCCCCCAGGGGGGCTACAATGAGCAGTTCTTC
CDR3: CASSSPQGGYNEQFF

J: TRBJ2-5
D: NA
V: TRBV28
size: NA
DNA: TGTGCCAGCGGGGGGCGGACCCAGTACTTC
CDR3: CASGGRTQYF

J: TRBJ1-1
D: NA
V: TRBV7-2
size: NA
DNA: TGTGCCAGCAGCTCTGTGGGCTCCCAGGGAGCTTTCTTT
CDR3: CASSSVGSQGAFF

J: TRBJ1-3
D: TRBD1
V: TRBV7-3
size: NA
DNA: TGTGCCAGCAGCAAACAGCCGAGGGACAGCTCTGGAAACACCATATATTTT
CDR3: CASSKQPRDSSGNTIYF

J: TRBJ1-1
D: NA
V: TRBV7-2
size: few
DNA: TGTGCCAGCAGATTGGACAGGAACACTGAAGCTTTCTTT
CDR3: CASRLDRNTEAFF

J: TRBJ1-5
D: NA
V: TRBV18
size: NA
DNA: TGTGCCAGCTCACCACAAGGGTATCAGCCCCAGCATTTT
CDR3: CASSPQGYQPQHF

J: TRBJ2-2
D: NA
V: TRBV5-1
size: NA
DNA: TGCGCCAGCAGCATCGGGACAACGAACACCGGGGAGCTGTTTTTT
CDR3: CASSIGTTNTGELFF

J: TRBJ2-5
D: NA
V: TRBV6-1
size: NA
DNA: TGTGCCAGCAGTAAAACGGGGTCCCAAGAGACCCAGTACTTC
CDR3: CASSKTGSQETQYF

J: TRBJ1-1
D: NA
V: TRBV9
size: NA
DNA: TGTGCCAGCAGCGTAGGGGGGCAGATGAACACTGAAGCTTTCTTT
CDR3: CASSVGGQMNTEAFF

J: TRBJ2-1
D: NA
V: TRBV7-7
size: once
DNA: TGTGCTAGCAGCTCCCCCCTTGGTAATGAGCAGTTCTTC
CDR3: CASSSPLGNEQFF

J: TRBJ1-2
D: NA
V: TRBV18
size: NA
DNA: TGTGCCAGCTCACCACGCAGGGATAACTATGGCTACACCTTC
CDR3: CASSPRRDNYGYTF

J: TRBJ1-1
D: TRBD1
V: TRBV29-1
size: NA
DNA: TGCAGCGGAGACAGGGTGAACACTGAAGCTTTCTTT
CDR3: CSGDRVNTEAFF

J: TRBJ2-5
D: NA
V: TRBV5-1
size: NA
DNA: TGCGCCAGCAGCTTGGCCGGAGAGACCCAGTACTTC
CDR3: CASSLAGETQYF

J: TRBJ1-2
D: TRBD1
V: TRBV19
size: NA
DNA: TGTGCCAGTAGCCCGGACAGGTCAGTTCGAGGCTACACCTTC
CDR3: CASSPDRSVRGYTF

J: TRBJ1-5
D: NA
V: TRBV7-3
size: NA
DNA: TGTGCCAGCAGCTTAACGCAACGAACAGACAATCAGCCCCAGCATTTT
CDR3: CASSLTQRTDNQPQHF

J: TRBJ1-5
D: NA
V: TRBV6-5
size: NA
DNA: TGTGCCAGCACGGAGAACAATCAGCCCCAGCATTTT
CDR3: CASTENNQPQHF

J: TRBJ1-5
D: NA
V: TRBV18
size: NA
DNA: TGTGCCAGCTCCGAGGCGGAACTAAATCAGCCCCAGCATTTT
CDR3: CASSEAELNQPQHF

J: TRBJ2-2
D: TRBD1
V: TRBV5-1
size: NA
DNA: TGCGCCAGCAGCTTGAGCACAGGGGGCCTTGACACCGGGGAGCTGTTTTTT
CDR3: CASSLSTGGLDTGELFF

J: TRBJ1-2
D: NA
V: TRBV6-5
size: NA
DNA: TGTGCCAGCAGTCCAGGGACGGATCGGGGCTACACCTTC
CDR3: CASSPGTDRGYTF

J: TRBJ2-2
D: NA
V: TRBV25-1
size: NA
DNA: TGTGCCAGCAGTGGCACATTGATAGCGACCACCGGGGAGCTGTTTTTT
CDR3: CASSGTLIATTGELFF

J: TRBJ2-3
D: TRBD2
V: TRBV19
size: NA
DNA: TGTGCCAGTAGTATAGCTCCCTCGGGGACTAGTCATAGCACAGATACGCAGTATTTT
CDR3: CASSIAPSGTSHSTDTQYF

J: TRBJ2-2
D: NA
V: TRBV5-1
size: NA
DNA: TGCGCCAGCAGCGGCAGGCGGCAGGCCGGGGAGCTGTTTTTT
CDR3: CASSGRRQAGELFF

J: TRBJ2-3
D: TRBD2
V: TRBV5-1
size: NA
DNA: TGCGCCAGCAGCTTGGGGGCGGGAGCCACAGATACGCAGTATTTT
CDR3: CASSLGAGATDTQYF

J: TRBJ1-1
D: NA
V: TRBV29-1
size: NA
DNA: TGCAGCGGTAGACAGACTACTGAAGCTTTCTTT
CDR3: CSGRQTTEAFF

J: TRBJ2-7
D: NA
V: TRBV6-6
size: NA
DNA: TGTGCCAGCAGTTACAGGGGGAATGAGGAGTACTTC
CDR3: CASSYRGNEEYF

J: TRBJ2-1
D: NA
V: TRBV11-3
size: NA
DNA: TGTGCCAGCAGCTTTGGGGAGTACAATGAGCAGTTCTTC
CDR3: CASSFGEYNEQFF

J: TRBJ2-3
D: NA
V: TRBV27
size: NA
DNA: TGTGCCAGCATTGGGCTCCACACAGATACGCAGTATTTT
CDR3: CASIGLHTDTQYF

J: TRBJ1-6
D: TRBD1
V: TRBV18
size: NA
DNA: TGTGCCAGCTCACCACAGGAGGGGGCCGGCCCCCTCCACTTT
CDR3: CASSPQEGAGPLHF

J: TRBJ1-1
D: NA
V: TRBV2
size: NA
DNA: TGTGCCAGCAGTGAACTGAGTGCGAACACTGAAGCTTTCTTT
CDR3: CASSELSANTEAFF

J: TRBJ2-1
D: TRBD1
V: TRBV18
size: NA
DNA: TGTGCCAGCTCGCAGGGGTCAGGGGGCAATGAGCAGTTCTTC
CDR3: CASSQGSGGNEQFF

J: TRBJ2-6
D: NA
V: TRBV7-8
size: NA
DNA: TGTGCCAGCAGCTCATCTCCGGGACCGAACTCTGGGGCCAACGTCCTGACTTTC
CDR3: CASSSSPGPNSGANVLTF

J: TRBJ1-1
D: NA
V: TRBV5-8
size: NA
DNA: TGTGCCAGCAGCTCTCCGTCCTCCATGAACACTGAAGCTTTCTTT
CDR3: CASSSPSSMNTEAFF

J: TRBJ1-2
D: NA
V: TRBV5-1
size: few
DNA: TGCGCCAGCGGAGGACATGGCGAACTCTATGGCTACACCTTC
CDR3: CASGGHGELYGYTF

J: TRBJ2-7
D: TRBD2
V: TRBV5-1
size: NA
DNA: TGCGCCAGCAGCCCGAACTTCAACCCTTCCGGGACTAGCGGACTATACGAGCAGTACTTC
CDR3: CASSPNFNPSGTSGLYEQYF

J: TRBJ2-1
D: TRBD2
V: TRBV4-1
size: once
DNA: TGCGCCAGCAGCCAAGAGGGACTAGCGGAAACCTACAATGAGCAGTTCTTC
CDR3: CASSQEGLAETYNEQFF

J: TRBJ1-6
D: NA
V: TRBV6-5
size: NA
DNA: TGTGCCAGCAGAACAGGGAAATCACCCCTCCACTTT
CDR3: CASRTGKSPLHF

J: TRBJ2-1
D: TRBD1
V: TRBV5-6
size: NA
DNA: TGTGCCAGCAGCTTGTACGACAGGGGGATGAATGAGCAGTTCTTC
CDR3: CASSLYDRGMNEQFF

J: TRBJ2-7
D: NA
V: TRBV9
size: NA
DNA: TGTGCCAGCAGCGTAGAGGTGGGCGCCTACGAGCAGTACTTC
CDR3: CASSVEVGAYEQYF

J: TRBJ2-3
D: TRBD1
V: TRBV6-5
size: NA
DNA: TGTGCCAGCAGTTACTTAGGGGGCAAAGGGGCAGATACGCAGTATTTT
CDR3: CASSYLGGKGADTQYF

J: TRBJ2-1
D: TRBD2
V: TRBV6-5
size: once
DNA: TGTGCCAGCAGCCAGACTAGCGACGAGCAGTTCTTC
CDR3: CASSQTSDEQFF

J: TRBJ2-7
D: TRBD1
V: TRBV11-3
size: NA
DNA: TGTGCCAGCAGCTTAGTGGGACAGCCCTACGAGCAGTACTTC
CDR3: CASSLVGQPYEQYF

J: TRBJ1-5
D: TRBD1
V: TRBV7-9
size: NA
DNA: TGTGCCAGCAGCCGTGGGACAGGGGATCCTAAGACGTTTCAGCCCCAGCATTTT
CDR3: CASSRGTGDPKTFQPQHF

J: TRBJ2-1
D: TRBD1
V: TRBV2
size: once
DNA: TGTGCCAGCACAGGACAGGGCCTACCCAATGAGCAGTTCTTC
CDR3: CASTGQGLPNEQFF

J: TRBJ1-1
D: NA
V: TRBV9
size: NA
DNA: TGTGCCAGCAGCGTAGCGGGCGGCGGCACTGAAGCTTTCTTT
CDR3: CASSVAGGGTEAFF

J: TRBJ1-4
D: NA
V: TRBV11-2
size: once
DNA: TGTGCCAGCAGCTTAGTTCAGGGCCGTCCTAAAGAAAAACTGTTTTTT
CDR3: CASSLVQGRPKEKLFF

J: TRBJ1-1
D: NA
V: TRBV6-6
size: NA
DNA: TGTGCCAGCAGTAGGTCAGGACAGTCCACTGAAGCTTTCTTT
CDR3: CASSRSGQSTEAFF

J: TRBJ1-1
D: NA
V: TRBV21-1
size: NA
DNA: TGTGCCAGCAGCCCCCAGGGGACAATCAGGAACACTGAAGCTTTCTTT
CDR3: CASSPQGTIRNTEAFF

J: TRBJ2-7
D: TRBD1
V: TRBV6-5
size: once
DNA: TGTGCCAGCAGTTACGGACAGGGGGCCGGCGAGCAGTACTTC
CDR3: CASSYGQGAGEQYF

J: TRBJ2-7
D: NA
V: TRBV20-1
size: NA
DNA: TGCAGTGCGCGAAGGTCCTACGAGCAGTACTTC
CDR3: CSARRSYEQYF

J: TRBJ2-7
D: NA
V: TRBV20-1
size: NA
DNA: TGCAGTGCAAGGGGCAGGGTTGAGCAGTACTTC
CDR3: CSARGRVEQYF

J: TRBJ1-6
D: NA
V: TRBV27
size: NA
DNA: TGTGCCAGCAAGGGATGGCCTGGTTCACCCCTCCACTTT
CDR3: CASKGWPGSPLHF